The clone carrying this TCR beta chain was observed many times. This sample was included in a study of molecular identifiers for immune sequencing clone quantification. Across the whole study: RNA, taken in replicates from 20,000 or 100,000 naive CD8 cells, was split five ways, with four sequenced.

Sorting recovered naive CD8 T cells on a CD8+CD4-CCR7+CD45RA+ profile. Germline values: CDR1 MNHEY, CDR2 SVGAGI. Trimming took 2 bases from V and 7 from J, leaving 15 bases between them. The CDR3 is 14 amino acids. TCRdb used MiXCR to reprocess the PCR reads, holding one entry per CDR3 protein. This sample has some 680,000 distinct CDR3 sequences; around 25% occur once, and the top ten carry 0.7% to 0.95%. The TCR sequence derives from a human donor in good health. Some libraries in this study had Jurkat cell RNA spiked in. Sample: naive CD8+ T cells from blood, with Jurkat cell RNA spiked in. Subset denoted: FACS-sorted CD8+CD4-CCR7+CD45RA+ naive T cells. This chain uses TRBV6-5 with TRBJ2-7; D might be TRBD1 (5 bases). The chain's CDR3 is CASSYADTLVEQYF. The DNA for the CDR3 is TGTGCCAGCAGTTACGCGGACACCCTCGTGGAGCAGTACTTC.